The present entry profiles one T cell receptor (beta chain) with its context. Amplified TCR beta CDR3 regions came from RNA transcripts. TCR CDR3 underwent first-round RT-PCR with the HTBI primer set. TCRdb ran MiXCR on the multiplex PCR reads and lists one entry per CDR3 protein. The sample shows around 500,000 distinct CDR3 sequences, around a fifth of them seen only once. This sample stems from a study of T cells in Graves' hyperthyroidism and ophthalmopathy. The CDR3 runs to 15 residues. The V gene end was trimmed by 6 bases and the J gene end by 3 bases; junction bases not matched to a gene: 7. The germline V gene has CDR1 MNHNS and CDR2 SASEGT. Clinical symptoms, serum thyroxine and TRAb, thyroid ultrasound and orbital computed tomography together formed the diagnostic basis.

The V and J genes are TRBV6-1 and TRBJ2-7, with 11 bases matching TRBD2. The sequenced sample consisted of blood. This clonotype was sampled from a woman aged 70-85 years with Graves' ophthalmopathy. The CDR3 protein is CASREGLAEFYEQYF. The CDR3 region has the DNA TGTGCCAGCAGGGAGGGACTAGCGGAGTTCTACGAGCAGTACTTC.